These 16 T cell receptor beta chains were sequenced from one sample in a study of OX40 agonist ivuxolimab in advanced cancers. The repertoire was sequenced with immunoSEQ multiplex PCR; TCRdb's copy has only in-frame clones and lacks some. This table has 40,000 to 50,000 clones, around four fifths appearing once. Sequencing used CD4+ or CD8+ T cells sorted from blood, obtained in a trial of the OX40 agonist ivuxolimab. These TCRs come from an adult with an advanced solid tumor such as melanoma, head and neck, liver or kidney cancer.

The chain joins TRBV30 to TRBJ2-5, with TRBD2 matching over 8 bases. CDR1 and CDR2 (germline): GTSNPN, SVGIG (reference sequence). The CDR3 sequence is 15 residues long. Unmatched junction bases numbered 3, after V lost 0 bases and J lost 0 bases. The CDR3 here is CAWSVDSGNQETQYF. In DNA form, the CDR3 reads TGTGCCTGGAGTGTAGATAGCGGGAACCAAGAGACCCAGTACTTC.

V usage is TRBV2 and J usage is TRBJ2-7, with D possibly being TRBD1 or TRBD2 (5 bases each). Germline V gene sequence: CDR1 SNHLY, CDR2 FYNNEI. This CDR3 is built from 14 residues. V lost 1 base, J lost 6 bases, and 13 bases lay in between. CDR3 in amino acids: CASSEGGSWREQYF. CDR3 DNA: TGTGCCAGCAGTGAAGGGGGGAGCTGGCGCGAGCAGTACTTC. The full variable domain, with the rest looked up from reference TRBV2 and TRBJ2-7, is EPEVTQTPSHQVTQMGQEVILRCVPISNHLYFYWYRQILGQKVEFLVSFYNNEISEKSEIFDDQFSVERPDGSNFTLKIRSTKLEDSAMYFCASSEGGSWREQYFGPGTRLTVT.

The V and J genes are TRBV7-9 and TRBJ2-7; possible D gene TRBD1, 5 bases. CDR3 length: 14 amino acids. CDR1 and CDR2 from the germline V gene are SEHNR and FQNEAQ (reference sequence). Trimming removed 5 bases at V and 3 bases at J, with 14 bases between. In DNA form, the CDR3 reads TGTGCCAGCAGCCCCTGGGGCAGGAACTACGAGCAGTACTTC. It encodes CASSPWGRNYEQYF.

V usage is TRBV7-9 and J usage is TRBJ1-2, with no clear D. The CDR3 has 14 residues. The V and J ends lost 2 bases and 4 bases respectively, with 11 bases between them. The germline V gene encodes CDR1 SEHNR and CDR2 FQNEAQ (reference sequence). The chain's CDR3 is CASSLSDGAYGYTF. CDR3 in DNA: TGTGCCAGCAGCTTAAGTGACGGTGCCTATGGCTACACCTTC.

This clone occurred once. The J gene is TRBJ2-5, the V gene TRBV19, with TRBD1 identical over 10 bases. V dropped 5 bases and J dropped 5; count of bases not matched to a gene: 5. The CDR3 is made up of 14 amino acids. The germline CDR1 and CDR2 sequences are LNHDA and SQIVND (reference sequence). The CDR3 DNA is TGTGCCAGTAGTGACAGGGGGCTTTGGGAGACCCAGTACTTC. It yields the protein CASSDRGLWETQYF.

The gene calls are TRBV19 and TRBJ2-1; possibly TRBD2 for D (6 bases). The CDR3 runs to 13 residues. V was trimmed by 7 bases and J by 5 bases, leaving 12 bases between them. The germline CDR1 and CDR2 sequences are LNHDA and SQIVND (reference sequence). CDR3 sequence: CASTREWDNEQFF. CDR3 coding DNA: TGTGCCAGTACTCGGGAGTGGGACAATGAGCAGTTCTTC.

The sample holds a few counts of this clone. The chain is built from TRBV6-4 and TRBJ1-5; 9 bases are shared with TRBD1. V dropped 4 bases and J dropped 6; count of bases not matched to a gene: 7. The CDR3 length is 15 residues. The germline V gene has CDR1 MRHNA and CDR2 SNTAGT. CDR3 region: CASSAVQGAGQPQHF. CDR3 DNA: TGTGCCAGCAGTGCCGTACAGGGGGCTGGTCAGCCCCAGCATTTT.

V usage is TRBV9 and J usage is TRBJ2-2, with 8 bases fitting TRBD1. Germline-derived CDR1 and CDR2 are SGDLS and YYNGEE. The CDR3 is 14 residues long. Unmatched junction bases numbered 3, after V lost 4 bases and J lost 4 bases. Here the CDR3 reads CASSKTGATGELFF. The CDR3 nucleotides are TGTGCCAGCAGCAAGACAGGGGCCACCGGGGAGCTGTTTTTT.

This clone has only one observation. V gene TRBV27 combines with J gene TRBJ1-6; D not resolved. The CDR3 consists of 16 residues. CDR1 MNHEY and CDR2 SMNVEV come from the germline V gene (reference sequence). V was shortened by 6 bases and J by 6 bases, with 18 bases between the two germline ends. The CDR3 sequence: CASSPWGQTPNSPLHF. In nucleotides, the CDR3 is TGTGCCAGCAGCCCTTGGGGTCAGACCCCTAATTCACCCCTCCACTTT.

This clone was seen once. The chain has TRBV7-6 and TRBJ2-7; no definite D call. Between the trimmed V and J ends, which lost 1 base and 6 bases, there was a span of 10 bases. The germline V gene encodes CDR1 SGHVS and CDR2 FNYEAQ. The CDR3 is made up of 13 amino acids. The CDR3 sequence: CASSLGKTGEQYF. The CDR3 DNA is TGTGCCAGCAGCTTAGGCAAAACTGGCGAGCAGTACTTC.

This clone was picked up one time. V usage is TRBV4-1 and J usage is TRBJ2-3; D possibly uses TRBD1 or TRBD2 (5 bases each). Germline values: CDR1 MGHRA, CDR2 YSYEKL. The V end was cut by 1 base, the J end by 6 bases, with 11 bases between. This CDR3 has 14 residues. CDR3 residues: CASSQGIWGDTQYF. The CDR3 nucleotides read TGCGCCAGCAGCCAAGGGATCTGGGGGGATACGCAGTATTTT.

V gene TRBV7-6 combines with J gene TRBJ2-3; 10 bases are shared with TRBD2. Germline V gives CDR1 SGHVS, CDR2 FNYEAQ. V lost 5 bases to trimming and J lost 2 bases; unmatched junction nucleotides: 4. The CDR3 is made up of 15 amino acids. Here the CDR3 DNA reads TGTGCCAGCAGCCCACTAGCGGGATTCACAGATACGCAGTATTTT. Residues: CASSPLAGFTDTQYF.

CDR3 loop: CASSVRQGDSPLHF. The CDR3, as DNA: TGTGCCAGCAGCGTAAGGCAGGGTGACTCACCCCTCCACTTT. The chain links TRBV9 to TRBJ1-6; possible D gene TRBD1, 5 bases. The CDR3 totals 14 residues. CDR1 is SGDLS and CDR2 is YYNGEE in the germline V gene. Deletions cut 1 base from V and 10 bases from J, with 12 bases between.

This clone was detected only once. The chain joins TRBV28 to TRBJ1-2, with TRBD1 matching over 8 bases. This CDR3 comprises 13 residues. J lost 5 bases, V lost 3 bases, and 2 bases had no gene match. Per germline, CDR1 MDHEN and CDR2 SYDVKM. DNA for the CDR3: TGTGCCAGCAGTTTGCAGGGGGCTTATGGCTACACCTTC. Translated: CASSLQGAYGYTF.

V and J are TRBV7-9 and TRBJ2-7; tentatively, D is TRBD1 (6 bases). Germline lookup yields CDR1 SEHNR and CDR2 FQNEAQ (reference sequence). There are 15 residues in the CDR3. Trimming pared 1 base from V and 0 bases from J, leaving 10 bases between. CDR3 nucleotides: TGTGCCAGCAGCTTAGAAGACAGGAGCTCCTACGAGCAGTACTTC. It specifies CASSLEDRSSYEQYF.

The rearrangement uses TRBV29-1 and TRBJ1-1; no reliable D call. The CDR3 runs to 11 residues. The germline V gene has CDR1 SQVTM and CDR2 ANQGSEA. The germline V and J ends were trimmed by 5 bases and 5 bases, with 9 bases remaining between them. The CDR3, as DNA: TGCAGCGTTAAGGGAGGGACTGAAGCTTTCTTT. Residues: CSVKGGTEAFF.